The present T cell receptor (beta chain) was sequenced within a study of CD8 T cells in ankylosing spondylitis. Study conclusions and caveats: Reportedly, matched ankylosing spondylitis synovial fluid was significantly enriched for disease-linked clones. Disease-linked clones bore a CD8+ phenotype, appearing relatively rarely in peripheral blood.

There are 14 residues in the CDR3. Germline values: CDR1 DFQATT, CDR2 SNEGSKA (reference sequence). The junction had 9 bases not matched to a gene; V was cut back by 2 bases and J by 10 bases. Generation of TCR beta libraries employed quantitative 5'-RACE incorporating molecular barcodes. TCRdb redid the calling of the 5' RACE reads with MiXCR, one entry per CDR3 protein. The data contain some 200,000 distinct CDR3 sequences, about 18% of them singletons. About this clonotype: Its specificity is not known.

This chain uses TRBV20-1 with TRBJ2-1; 9 bases align to TRBD2. The TCR sequence derives from a male donor between 5 and 35 years old with ankylosing spondylitis or in good health (not recorded which). The sample consisted of blood, either unsorted or a sorted T cell fraction (not recorded which). The CDR3 DNA sequence: TGCAGTGCTAGAACCATTAGCGGGAGTGAAGAGCAGTTCTTC. Protein product: CSARTISGSEEQFF.